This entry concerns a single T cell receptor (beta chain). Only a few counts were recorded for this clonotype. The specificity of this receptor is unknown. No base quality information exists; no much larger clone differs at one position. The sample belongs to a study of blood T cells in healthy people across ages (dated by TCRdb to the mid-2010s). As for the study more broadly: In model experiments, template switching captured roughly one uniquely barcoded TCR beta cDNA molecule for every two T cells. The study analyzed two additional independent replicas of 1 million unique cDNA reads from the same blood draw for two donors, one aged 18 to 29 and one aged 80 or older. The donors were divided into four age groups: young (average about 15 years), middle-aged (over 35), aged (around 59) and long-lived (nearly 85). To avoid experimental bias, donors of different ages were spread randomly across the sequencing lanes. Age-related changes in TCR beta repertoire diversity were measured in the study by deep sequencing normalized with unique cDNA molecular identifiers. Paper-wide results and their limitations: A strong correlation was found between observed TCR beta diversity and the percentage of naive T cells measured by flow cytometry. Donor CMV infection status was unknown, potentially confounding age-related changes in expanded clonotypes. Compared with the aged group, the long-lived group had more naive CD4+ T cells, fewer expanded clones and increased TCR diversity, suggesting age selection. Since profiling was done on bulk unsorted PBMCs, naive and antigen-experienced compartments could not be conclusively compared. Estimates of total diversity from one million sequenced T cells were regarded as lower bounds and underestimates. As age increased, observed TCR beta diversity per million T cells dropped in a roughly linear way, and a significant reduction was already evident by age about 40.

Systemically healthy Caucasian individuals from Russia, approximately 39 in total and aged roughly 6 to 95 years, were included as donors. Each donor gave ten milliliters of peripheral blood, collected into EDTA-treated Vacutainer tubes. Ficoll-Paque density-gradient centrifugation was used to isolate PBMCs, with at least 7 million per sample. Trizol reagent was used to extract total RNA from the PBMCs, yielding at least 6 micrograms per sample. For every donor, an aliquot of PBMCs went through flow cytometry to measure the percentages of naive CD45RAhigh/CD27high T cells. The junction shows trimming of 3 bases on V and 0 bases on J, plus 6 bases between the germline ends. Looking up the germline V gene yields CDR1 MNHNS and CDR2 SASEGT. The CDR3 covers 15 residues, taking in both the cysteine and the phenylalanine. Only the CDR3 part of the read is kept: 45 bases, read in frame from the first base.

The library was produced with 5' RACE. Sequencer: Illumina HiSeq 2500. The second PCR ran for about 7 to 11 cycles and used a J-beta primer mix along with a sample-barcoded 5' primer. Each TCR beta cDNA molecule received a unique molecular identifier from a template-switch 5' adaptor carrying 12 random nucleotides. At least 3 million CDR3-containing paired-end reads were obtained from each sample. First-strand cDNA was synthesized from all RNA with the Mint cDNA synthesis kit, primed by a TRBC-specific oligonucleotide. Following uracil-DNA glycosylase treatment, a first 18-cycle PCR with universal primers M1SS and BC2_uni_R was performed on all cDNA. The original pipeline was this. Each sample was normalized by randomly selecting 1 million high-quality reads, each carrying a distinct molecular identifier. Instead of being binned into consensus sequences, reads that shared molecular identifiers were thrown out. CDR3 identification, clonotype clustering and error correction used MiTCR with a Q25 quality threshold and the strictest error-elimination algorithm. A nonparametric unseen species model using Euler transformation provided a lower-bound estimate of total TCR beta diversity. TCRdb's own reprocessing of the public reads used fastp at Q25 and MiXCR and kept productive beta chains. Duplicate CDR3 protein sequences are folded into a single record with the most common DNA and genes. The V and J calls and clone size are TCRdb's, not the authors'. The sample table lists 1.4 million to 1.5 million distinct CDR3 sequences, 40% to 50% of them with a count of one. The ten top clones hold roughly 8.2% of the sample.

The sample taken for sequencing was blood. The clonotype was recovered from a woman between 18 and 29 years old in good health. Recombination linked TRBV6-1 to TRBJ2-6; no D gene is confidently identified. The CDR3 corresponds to CASSDLHSGANVLTF. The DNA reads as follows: TGTGCCAGCAGTGATCTGCACTCTGGGGCCAACGTCCTGACTTTC.